Sequencing of this TCR beta chain was carried out in a study of T-cell memory formation after mild COVID-19. As for the study in general: There were largely donor-specific TCR clusters. Regarding the study as a whole: CD4+ clones that contracted lay mainly in CM and EM; CD8+ ones lay in EMRA.

On this clonotype itself: The antigen is not known.

This CDR3 spans 14 amino acids. The germline CDR1 and CDR2 sequences are SGHVS and FQNEAQ. Trimming cost V 1 base and J 4 bases, with 8 bases left between them. TCR alpha and TCR beta cDNA libraries carrying sample barcodes and UMIs came from 5'RACE with constant-segment primers. TCRdb called the 5' RACE reads again in MiXCR, with one record for every CDR3 protein. The sample holds tens of thousands of distinct CDR3 sequences; around a quarter are singletons and the top ten take around 40%. The chain has TRBV7-8 and TRBJ2-1; D is undetermined. The receptor was derived from a man aged 18 to 29 who had mild COVID-19 (a few samples of this study predate the infection). Cell type and time point are not known. Sequencing used PBMCs or a T cell subset sorted from them (not recorded which). CDR3 loop: CASSLVGVYNEQFF. The CDR3 bases are TGTGCCAGCAGCTTAGTAGGTGTTTACAATGAGCAGTTCTTC.